Described below is a single T cell receptor beta chain sequence and its context. Its antigen is not yet known. Per-base qualities were not stored, and no clone one base away is much larger. The data originate from a study of shared T cell receptors in the human thymus (TCRdb year 2021). At the level of the whole study: The study examined how the human thymus generates shared, self-reactive T-cell receptor alpha chains.

The method was the immunoSEQ multiplex PCR assay. This is the immuneACCESS table as TCRdb keeps it, with only in-frame sequences that have V and J called. A part of the clones is gone; compared with another copy, unresolved V genes explain less than half, and the rest is unexplained. Here the sample has 650,000 to 950,000 clones; around 85% occur a single time. Under 0.012% of the sample comes from the top ten. The sample was also reused in another study, on human thymus T cells. That second report states: Donors were immunologically healthy infants undergoing open corrective cardiac surgery for congenital heart defects in Finland. The thymus tissue came from surgical resects taken out during corrective cardiac surgery. Both the thymic and the peripheral blood repertoires appeared to show biased V and J gene segment usage. The related research found that thymic TCR repertoires overlapped highly between unrelated individuals. TCR alpha and beta repertoires from roughly 8 infant thymus samples and four related peripheral blood samples were characterized in the study. Donor ages ranging from about 7 to 250 days were recorded, and a handful of male and two female infants were included in the cohort. Thymocytes were freed from the tissue by mechanical means and kept at -70 degrees C as pellets of roughly 9-30 million cells. A QIAsymphony instrument was used to extract genomic DNA from frozen cell pellets. Using the immunoSEQ multiplex PCR assay, the TCRB and TCRAD loci were amplified from a standardized quantity of quality-controlled genomic DNA. The V(D)J region was spanned by amplicons of a length sufficient to cover the CDR3 and to identify V and J genes. The amplicons were sequenced on an Illumina platform via the commercial immunoSEQ service. Primer bias and sequencing errors were corrected as previously described, and TCRAD and TCRB definitions were based on the IMGT database. Repertoires were analysed with immunoSEQ Analyzer 3.0 and VDJTools, covering basic statistics, V/J segment usage, diversity estimates, rarefaction and pairwise overlap. To estimate diversity, the Chao1, ChaoE, Efron-Thisted, Shannon and inverse Simpson indices were applied, and diversity was also estimated on datasets down-sampled to the smallest sample. Repertoire overlap used strict matching of CDR3 nucleotide sequence, V gene and J gene, with Jaccard-based multidimensional scaling clustering. On average, thymus samples yielded 800,000 or so unique TCRB clonotypes, whereas blood samples yielded about 80,000.

Material: thymocytes. This TCR derives from a girl under three years old with a congenital heart defect. Donor details come from another sample of the same person, matched by shared clones.

The DNA is TGTGCCAGCAGTTGTGACACCGACTATGGCTACACCTTC. Its coded protein is CASSCDTDYGYTF. The V gene is TRBV28 and the J gene is TRBJ1-2; the D gene lacks a confident call. V drops 4 bases and J drops 3 bases, leaving 9 bases in between. According to the germline V gene, CDR1 reads MDHEN and CDR2 reads SYDVKM. Counted from cysteine to phenylalanine, this CDR3 has 13 amino acids. Only CDR3 DNA remains: 39 bases, in frame from the first base.